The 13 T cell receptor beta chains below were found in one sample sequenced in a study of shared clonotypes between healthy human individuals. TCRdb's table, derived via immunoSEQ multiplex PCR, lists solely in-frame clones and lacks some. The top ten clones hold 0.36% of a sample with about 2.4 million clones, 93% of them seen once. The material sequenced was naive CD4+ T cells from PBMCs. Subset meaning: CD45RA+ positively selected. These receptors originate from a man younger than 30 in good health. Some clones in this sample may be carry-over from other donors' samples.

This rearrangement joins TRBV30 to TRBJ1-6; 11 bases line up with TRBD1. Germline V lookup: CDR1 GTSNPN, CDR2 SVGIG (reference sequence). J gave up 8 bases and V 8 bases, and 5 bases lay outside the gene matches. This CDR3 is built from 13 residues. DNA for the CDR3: TGTGCCCAGGGACAGGGGGTCTATTCACCCCTCCACTTT. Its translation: CAQGQGVYSPLHF.

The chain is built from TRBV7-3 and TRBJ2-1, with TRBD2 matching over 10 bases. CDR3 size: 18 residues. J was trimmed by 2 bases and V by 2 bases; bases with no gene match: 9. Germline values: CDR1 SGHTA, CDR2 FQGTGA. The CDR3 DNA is TGTGCCAGCAGCTTACTGAGCGGGAGGGGGTTCGCCTACAATGAGCAGTTCTTC. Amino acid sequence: CASSLLSGRGFAYNEQFF.

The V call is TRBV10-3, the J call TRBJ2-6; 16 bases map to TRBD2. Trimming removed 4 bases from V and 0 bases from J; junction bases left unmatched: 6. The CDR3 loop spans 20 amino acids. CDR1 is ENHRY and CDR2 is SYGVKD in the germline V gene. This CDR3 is CAISASGLAGGRSGANVLTF. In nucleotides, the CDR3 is TGTGCCATCAGTGCCTCGGGACTAGCGGGAGGGCGCTCTGGGGCCAACGTCCTGACTTTC.

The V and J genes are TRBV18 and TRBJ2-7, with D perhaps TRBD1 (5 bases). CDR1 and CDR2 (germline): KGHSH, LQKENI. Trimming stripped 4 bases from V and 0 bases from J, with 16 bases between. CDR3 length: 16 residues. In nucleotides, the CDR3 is TGTGCCAGCTCACACTCGACAGCTGCCTTCTCCTACGAGCAGTACTTC. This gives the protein CASSHSTAAFSYEQYF.

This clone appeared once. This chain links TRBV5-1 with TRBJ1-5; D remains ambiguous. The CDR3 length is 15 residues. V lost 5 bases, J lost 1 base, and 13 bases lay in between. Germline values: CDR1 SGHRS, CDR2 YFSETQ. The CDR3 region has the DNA TGCGCCAGCAGGAATCTGAAGGGAAGCAATCAGCCCCAGCATTTT. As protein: CASRNLKGSNQPQHF.

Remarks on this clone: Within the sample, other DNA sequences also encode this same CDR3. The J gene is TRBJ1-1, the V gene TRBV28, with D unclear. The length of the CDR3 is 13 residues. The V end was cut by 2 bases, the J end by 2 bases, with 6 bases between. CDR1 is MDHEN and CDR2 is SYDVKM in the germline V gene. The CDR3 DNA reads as TGTGCCAGCAGTTTAACAGATAACACTGAAGCTTTCTTT. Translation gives CASSLTDNTEAFF.

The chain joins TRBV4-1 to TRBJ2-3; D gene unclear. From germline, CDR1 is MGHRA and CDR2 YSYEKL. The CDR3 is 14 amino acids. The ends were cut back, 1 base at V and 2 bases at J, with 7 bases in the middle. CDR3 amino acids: CASSQVGSTDTQYF. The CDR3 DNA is TGCGCCAGCAGCCAAGTAGGGTCCACAGATACGCAGTATTTT.

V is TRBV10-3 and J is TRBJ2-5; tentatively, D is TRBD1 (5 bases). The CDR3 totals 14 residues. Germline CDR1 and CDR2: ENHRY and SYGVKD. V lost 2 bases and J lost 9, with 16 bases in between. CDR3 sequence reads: CAISEGAWSMAQYF. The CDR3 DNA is TGTGCCATCAGTGAGGGGGCATGGTCGATGGCCCAGTACTTC.

The CDR3 protein is CASSITGGTEAFF. CDR3 sequence (DNA): TGTGCCAGCAGTATTACAGGGGGCACTGAAGCTTTCTTT. The J gene is TRBJ1-1, the V gene TRBV28; 8 bases agree with TRBD1. The CDR3 totals 13 residues. Trimming at V came to 5 bases and at J to 4 bases, leaving 3 bases not matched to a gene. CDR1 MDHEN and CDR2 SYDVKM come from the germline V gene.

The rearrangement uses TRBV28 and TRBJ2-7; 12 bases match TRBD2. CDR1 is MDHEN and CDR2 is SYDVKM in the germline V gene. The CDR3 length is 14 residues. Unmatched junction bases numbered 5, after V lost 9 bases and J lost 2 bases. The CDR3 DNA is TGTGCCAGTGTAGCTAGCGGGAGGGCCTACGAGCAGTACTTC. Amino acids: CASVASGRAYEQYF.

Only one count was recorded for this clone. Here the CDR3 reads CASSSLRVGETQYF. The DNA of the CDR3 is TGTGCCAGCAGTTCCTTGCGCGTAGGCGAGACCCAGTACTTC. The V call is TRBV28, the J call TRBJ2-5; D gene ambiguous. Germline V CDR1 and CDR2: MDHEN, SYDVKM. The CDR3 is made up of 14 amino acids. V was pared by 4 bases and J by 5 bases, with 14 bases between.

The CDR3: CASSSPGTGIPYEQYF. The CDR3 DNA follows: TGTGCCAGCAGTTCCCCCGGGACAGGGATCCCCTACGAGCAGTACTTC. The rearrangement joins TRBV28 to TRBJ2-7; TRBD1 aligns across 9 bases. Germline V gene lookup returns CDR1 MDHEN and CDR2 SYDVKM. This CDR3 contains 16 residues. After removal of 4 bases from V and 2 bases from J, the junction contained 9 bases not matched to a gene.

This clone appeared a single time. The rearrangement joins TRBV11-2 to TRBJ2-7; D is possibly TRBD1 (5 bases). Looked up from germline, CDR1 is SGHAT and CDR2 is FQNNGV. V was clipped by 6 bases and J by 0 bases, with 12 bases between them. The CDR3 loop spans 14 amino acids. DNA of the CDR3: TGTGCCAGCAGATCTGACAGATACTCCTACGAGCAGTACTTC. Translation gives CASRSDRYSYEQYF.